This section outlines one TCR beta chain sequence together with its context. Data came from immunoSEQ multiplex PCR; TCRdb stores just in-frame clones and leaves some out. The repertoire holds about a million clones, more than 75% seen once, with over 1.3% in the top ten. This sample was taken from a study of shared clonotypes between healthy human individuals. Germline V CDR1 and CDR2: SGHDT, YYEEEE. The CDR3 runs 16 residues. V lost 5 bases and J lost 3; bases outside the gene matches: 8. Input material: memory CD4+ T cells sorted from blood. Subset of the sample: CD45RA-negative fraction. The J gene is TRBJ2-2, the V gene TRBV5-6; TRBD2 aligns across 9 bases. The clonotype comes from a man aged 18 to 29 in good health. CDR3 amino acids: CASRRRTSAYTGELFF. Written as DNA, the CDR3 is TGTGCCAGCAGGCGCCGGACTAGCGCGTACACCGGGGAGCTGTTTTTT. Supplemented by reference TRBV5-6 and TRBJ2-2, the full variable domain reads DAGVTQSPTHLIKTRGQQVTLRCSPKSGHDTVSWYQQALGQGPQFIFQYYEEEERQRGNFPDRFSGHQFPNYSSELNVNALLLGDSALYLCASRRRTSAYTGELFFGEGSRLTVL.